The following is a TCR beta chain sequence with its context. As yet, its antigen is unknown. This record comes from a study of blood T cells in healthy people across ages. Study-level findings and limits: Diversity of TCR beta correlated strongly with naive T cell percentage. Estimates based on one million T cells were treated as lower bounds. Long-lived donors exceeded aged donors in naive CD4+ cells and diversity.

Trimming shortened V by 6 bases and J by 10 bases, and 10 bases separated the two germline ends. Germline V gives CDR1 SEHNR, CDR2 FQNEAQ (reference sequence). CDR3 length equals 11 residues. A second PCR of roughly 7 to 11 cycles used a sample-barcoded 5' primer and a J-beta primer mix. Using its own MiXCR run on the 5' RACE reads, TCRdb lists one record per CDR3 protein. The repertoire has about 1.5 million distinct CDR3 sequences, approximately 42% of them found once; the top ten carry more than 4%. This chain links TRBV7-9 with TRBJ2-1; D is uncertain. The receptor's source is a woman aged 18-29 years in good health. The specimen sequenced was blood. The CDR3 sequence is CASSPLWEQFF. For the CDR3, the DNA is TGTGCCAGCAGTCCACTATGGGAGCAGTTCTTC.